The 17 T cell receptor beta chains given below trace back to one sample, sequenced in a study of identifying expanded T cells in peripheral blood. Only in-frame clones appear in the TCRdb table, and some are missing; sequencing was by immunoSEQ multiplex PCR. The sample has some 90,000 clones; 86% are singletons. The specimen sequenced was blood. Source of these receptors: a person aged 18 to 75 in good health.

This chain links TRBV5-5 with TRBJ2-7, with D possibly matching TRBD2 (5 bases). The CDR3 has 15 residues. Germline values: CDR1 SGHKS, CDR2 YYEKEE (reference sequence). Deletions cut 0 bases from V and 1 base from J, with 11 bases between. The CDR3 is CASSLGLASSYEQYF. The CDR3 DNA reads as TGTGCCAGCAGCTTGGGATTAGCGAGTTCCTACGAGCAGTACTTC.

This clone has just a few counts. The chain recombines TRBV21-1 with TRBJ2-7; the listed D gene, TRBD2, was not tested against the DNA. TRBV21-1 is a pseudogene locus. The CDR3 sequence is 16 residues long. CDR3 in amino acids: CASSKARGRVPYEQYF. The CDR3 coding sequence is TGTGCCAGCAGCAAAGCGCGGGGCAGGGTACCCTACGAGCAGTACTTC.

V is TRBV5-1 and J is TRBJ1-2, with 7 bases that match TRBD1. J was trimmed by 4 bases and V by 3 bases; bases with no gene match: 3. This CDR3 region has 13 residues. Germline CDR1 reads SGHRS; CDR2 reads YFSETQ. CDR3 protein: CASSSGTVYGYTF. DNA for the CDR3: TGCGCCAGCAGCTCCGGGACAGTCTATGGCTACACCTTC.

The V call is TRBV5-1, the J call TRBJ2-2, with D hard to call. The CDR3 length is 13 residues. Germline V gives CDR1 SGHRS, CDR2 YFSETQ. V lost 4 bases and J lost 1, with 5 bases in between. CDR3 nucleotides: TGCGCCAGCAGCGTACAGAACACCGGGGAGCTGTTTTTT. Translating it yields CASSVQNTGELFF. Full variable domain (missing parts from reference TRBV5-1 and TRBJ2-2): KAGVTQTPRYLIKTRGQQVTLSCSPISGHRSVSWYQQTPGQGLQFLFEYFSETQRNKGNFPGRFSGRQFSNSRSEMNVSTLELGDSALYLCASSVQNTGELFFGEGSRLTVL.

This clone was found once. CDR3 region: CAISRGGRGQETQYF. CDR3 DNA sequence: TGTGCCATCAGCCGGGGTGGGAGGGGGCAAGAGACCCAGTACTTC. This rearrangement joins TRBV10-3 to TRBJ2-5, with a tentative D call TRBD2 (7 bases). This CDR3 comprises 15 residues. Per germline, CDR1 ENHRY and CDR2 SYGVKD. With 6 bases removed from V and 2 bases from J, the gap between germline ends came to 16 bases.

The chain employs TRBV15 and TRBJ2-6, with 10 bases that match TRBD1. The junction had 23 bases not matched to a gene; V was cut back by 5 bases and J by 4 bases. The CDR3 is made up of 22 amino acids. Germline V gene sequence: CDR1 LNHNV, CDR2 YYDKDF (reference sequence). The CDR3 sequence is CATSPTPLTFGQGGRGANVLTF. The CDR3 nucleotides read TGTGCCACCAGCCCTACTCCTTTGACCTTTGGACAGGGGGGGCGAGGGGCCAACGTCCTGACTTTC.

The chain uses TRBV28 and TRBJ2-5; D is unclear. The CDR3 length is 13 residues. Trimming left V 3 bases short and J 4 bases short, with 9 bases between. The V gene's germline CDR1 is MDHEN and CDR2 SYDVKM. DNA of the CDR3: TGTGCCAGCAGTTTGCCGGGTGGAGAGACCCAGTACTTC. Translating gives CASSLPGGETQYF.

As DNA, the CDR3 is TGTGCCAGCAGCTCTTCGACCGAACCCTATGGCTACACCTTC. Translated: CASSSSTEPYGYTF. The chain employs TRBV14 and TRBJ1-2, with D unclear. The CDR3 totals 14 residues. With 5 bases removed from V and 4 bases from J, the gap between germline ends came to 14 bases. Germline loops: CDR1 SGHDN, CDR2 FVKESK.

The chain employs TRBV15 and TRBJ2-7, with TRBD1 as a possible D gene (6 bases). The CDR3 consists of 16 residues. CDR1 LNHNV and CDR2 YYDKDF come from the germline V gene (reference sequence). V shed 6 bases and J shed 2 bases, with 20 bases lying between them. CDR3 residues: CATSAGRGRSPYEQYF. The CDR3 bases are TGTGCCACCAGTGCAGGCAGGGGTCGTAGCCCCTACGAGCAGTACTTC.

Remarks on this clone: The junction and the germline gene differ at one end; a read error may be behind it. The chain employs TRBV6-6 and TRBJ1-2; 10 bases line up with TRBD1. CDR3 length: 15 residues. CDR1 and CDR2 (germline): MNHNY, SVGAGI (reference sequence). CDR3 nucleotides: TGTGCCAGCAGCTACAGACAGGGGGCTAACGATGGCTACACCTTC. Its protein product is CASSYRQGANDGYTF.

This clone showed up just once. The chain has TRBV6-6 and TRBJ1-2; 7 nucleotides match TRBD1. V lost 6 bases, J lost 7 bases, and 11 bases stayed unmatched. Germline V CDR1 and CDR2: MNHNY, SVGAGI (reference sequence). This CDR3 has 14 residues. DNA for the CDR3: TGTGCCAGCAGGAGCACAGGGGATCCCGCTGGCTACACCTTC. Protein product: CASRSTGDPAGYTF.

V is TRBV15 and J is TRBJ2-7; TRBD2 agrees at 7 bases. J lost 7 bases, V lost 3 bases, and 9 bases had no gene match. The CDR3 has 14 amino acids. Germline V gene data show CDR1 as LNHNV and CDR2 as YYDKDF (reference sequence). CDR3 bases: TGTGCCACCAGCAGGGACCTTGGGAGGGGAGAGCAGTACTTC. Amino acid sequence: CATSRDLGRGEQYF.

J is TRBJ2-2 and V is TRBV18; TRBD2 matches at 10 bases. Germline V gives CDR1 KGHSH, CDR2 LQKENI. The CDR3 spans 20 residues. V trimming: 0 bases; J trimming: 5 bases; junction bases outside the gene matches: 15. CDR3 DNA sequence: TGTGCCAGCTCACCACCGTTTTTTACGCTAGCGGGGGCCTTTACCGGGGAGCTGTTTTTT. This codes for CASSPPFFTLAGAFTGELFF.

This clone occurred once. For the CDR3, the DNA is TGTGCCAGCAGTGAATCGACTTCTCTGGGGGGCTACACCTTC. Translating it yields CASSESTSLGGYTF. This chain links TRBV25-1 with TRBJ1-2; D uncertain. Trimming shortened V by 1 base and J by 8 bases, and 14 bases separated the two germline ends. The CDR3 is 14 amino acids. Looked up from germline, CDR1 is MGHDK and CDR2 is SYGVNS.

The chain couples TRBV30 to TRBJ1-5, with D perhaps matching TRBD1 (5 bases). V was trimmed by 3 bases and J by 4 bases, leaving 10 bases between them. Germline CDR1 and CDR2: GTSNPN and SVGIG (reference sequence). The CDR3 covers 13 residues. The CDR3 bases are TGTGCCTGGAGCCAACGGGGGAATCAGCCCCAGCATTTT. Its translation is CAWSQRGNQPQHF.

This chain uses TRBV7-2 with TRBJ1-5; D is uncertain. The germline V and J ends were trimmed by 5 bases and 7 bases, with 15 bases remaining between them. The length of the CDR3 is 14 residues. Germline V CDR1 and CDR2: SGHTA, FQGNSA. Here the CDR3 DNA reads TGTGCCAGCAGCCCCTTCGATACTAGGCAGCCCCAGCATTTT. Translating it yields CASSPFDTRQPQHF.

The chain has TRBV5-4 and TRBJ1-2; D is perhaps TRBD1 (6 bases). The CDR3 is 14 residues long. CDR1 is SGHNT and CDR2 is YYREEE in the germline V gene (reference sequence). V was trimmed by 2 bases and J by 6 bases, leaving 14 bases between them. CDR3: CASSFGQPTHGYTF. In DNA, the CDR3 is TGTGCCAGCAGCTTCGGACAGCCCACCCATGGCTACACCTTC.